This TCR beta chain was identified during a study of shared clonotypes between healthy human individuals. Points from the study as a whole: It was the few donors that limited the genetic and exposure-history diversity represented.

Clones were sequenced by immunoSEQ multiplex PCR, and TCRdb holds only the in-frame ones, with some missing. This table holds roughly 490,000 clones, 75% to 85% found once. About this clone itself: Its cognate antigen is unknown.

V lost 8 bases to trimming and J lost 1 base, with 11 bases between them. CDR3 length: 13 amino acids. The germline CDR1 and CDR2 sequences are MNHNS and SASEGT. Genomic DNA, for the unsorted samples, came from about 90 million PBMCs. The material sequenced was PBMCs. This clonotype was sampled from a middle-aged woman in good health. Some clones in this sample may be carry-over from other donors' samples. The J gene is TRBJ1-1, the V gene TRBV6-1; no clear D gene. The CDR3 here is CASFEGPNTEAFF. DNA for the CDR3: TGTGCCAGCTTTGAGGGCCCGAACACTGAAGCTTTCTTT.